What follows are 13 T cell receptor beta chains derived from one specimen sequenced in a study of early stage breast cancer tumors. This table comes from immunoSEQ multiplex PCR, and its TCRdb copy is limited to in-frame clones, with some not included. The sample consists of 30,000 to 40,000 clones, 74% of them appearing once. The sequencing sample was made of blood. All receptors come from a person aged 55 to 70 with breast cancer.

Only a few counts were recorded for this clone. V and J are TRBV5-8 and TRBJ1-2; no firm D call. Germline CDR1 is SGHTS and CDR2 is YDEGEE. The CDR3 consists of 11 residues. Between the trimmed V and J ends, which lost 7 bases and 5 bases, there was a span of 9 bases. CDR3 bases: TGTGCCAGCGGGCTAGATTATGGCTACACCTTC. This encodes CASGLDYGYTF.

The rearrangement uses TRBV5-6 and TRBJ1-1, with D possibly matching TRBD1 (5 bases). The V end lost 3 bases, the J end lost 1 base, and 16 bases lay between the germline ends. The CDR3 is 16 residues long. The germline gives CDR1 SGHDT, CDR2 YYEEEE. This CDR3 reads CASSSGTGRRNTEAFF. CDR3 nucleotides: TGTGCCAGCAGCTCCGGGACGGGGAGAAGGAACACTGAAGCTTTCTTT.

This chain uses TRBV19 with TRBJ2-2, with 10 bases aligning to TRBD2. The J segment lost 1 base and the V segment lost 5 bases, leaving 4 bases of the junction unmatched. Germline CDR1 reads LNHDA; CDR2 reads SQIVND (reference sequence). The CDR3 is made up of 16 amino acids. Here the CDR3 DNA reads TGTGCCAGTAGTCCCGGACTAGCGGTGAACACCGGGGAGCTGTTTTTT. It encodes CASSPGLAVNTGELFF.

This chain connects TRBV9 to TRBJ2-3, with D perhaps matching TRBD1 or TRBD2 (5 bases each). Trimming stripped 0 bases from V and 1 base from J, with 12 bases between. The V gene's germline CDR1 is SGDLS and CDR2 YYNGEE. The CDR3 extends over 16 amino acids. As DNA, the CDR3 is TGTGCCAGCAGCGTAGTGCTCGGGGCGGGCACAGATACGCAGTATTTT. Its translation: CASSVVLGAGTDTQYF.

The chain couples TRBV19 to TRBJ2-1; 11 bases match TRBD2. V lost 4 bases and J lost 6; bases outside the gene matches: 8. The CDR3 extends over 16 amino acids. Germline V gives CDR1 LNHDA, CDR2 SQIVND (reference sequence). The DNA of the CDR3 is TGTGCCAGTAGTAAGGGACTAGCGGTAATGGGCAATGAGCAGTTCTTC. It is translated as CASSKGLAVMGNEQFF.

The J gene is TRBJ1-2, the V gene TRBV14; D is unclear. The CDR3 consists of 11 residues. V dropped 10 bases and J dropped 5 bases, with 11 bases sitting between them. CDR1 SGHDN and CDR2 FVKESK come from the germline V gene. CDR3 DNA: TGTGCCATCCCTCTTCAATATGGCTACACCTTC. This translates into CAIPLQYGYTF.

A few counts support this clone. The chain combines TRBV19 with TRBJ1-1; the D gene is possibly TRBD1 (5 bases). Deletions cut 3 bases from V and 4 bases from J, with 12 bases between. This CDR3 has 14 residues. From germline, CDR1 is LNHDA and CDR2 SQIVND (reference sequence). The CDR3: CASSIAGTLTEAFF. DNA of the CDR3: TGTGCCAGTAGTATTGCGGGGACCCTCACTGAAGCTTTCTTT.

This clone was seen only once. This chain links TRBV7-9 with TRBJ1-4; unclear D gene. The CDR3 sequence is 14 residues long. Germline V gene data show CDR1 as SEHNR and CDR2 as FQNEAQ (reference sequence). Between the trimmed V and J ends, which lost 5 bases and 0 bases, there was a span of 7 bases. The chain's CDR3 is CASSLHSTNEKLFF. CDR3 coding DNA: TGTGCCAGCAGCCTCCACTCAACTAATGAAAAACTGTTTTTT.

This clone appeared once. The chain recombines TRBV6-1 with TRBJ1-1; no clear D. CDR3 size: 13 residues. The germline gives CDR1 MNHNS, CDR2 SASEGT. V lost 7 bases and J lost 6, with 15 bases in between. This chain's CDR3 is CASTRPGGAEAFF. In nucleotides, the CDR3 is TGTGCCAGCACGCGTCCCGGAGGCGCTGAAGCTTTCTTT.

The gene calls are TRBV10-3 and TRBJ1-2; no reliable D call. Germline V gene lookup returns CDR1 ENHRY and CDR2 SYGVKD. This CDR3 region has 15 residues. The V end lost 7 bases, the J end lost 3 bases, and 18 bases lay between the germline ends. The CDR3 here is CAINTAGQRDYGYTF. CDR3 DNA sequence: TGTGCCATCAACACTGCCGGGCAGCGGGACTATGGCTACACCTTC.

The J gene is TRBJ1-3, the V gene TRBV6-1, with unresolved D. The V gene lost 3 bases and the J gene lost 3 bases, with 12 bases spanning the gap. Germline loops: CDR1 MNHNS, CDR2 SASEGT. This CDR3 contains 15 residues. CDR3 sequence: CASSDPRGHGNTIYF. CDR3 sequence (DNA): TGTGCCAGCAGTGACCCCCGCGGGCATGGAAACACCATATATTTT.

The genes are TRBV10-2 and TRBJ1-5; TRBD1 matches at 8 bases. The CDR3 covers 14 residues. The J segment lost 2 bases and the V segment lost 6 bases, leaving 3 bases of the junction unmatched. Germline lookup yields CDR1 WSHSY and CDR2 SAAADI. The CDR3, as DNA: TGCGCCAGCAGGAGGGGACAGGGCAATCAGCCCCAGCATTTT. Translation gives CASRRGQGNQPQHF.

The chain has TRBV19 and TRBJ2-3, with D possibly TRBD1 on 7 matching bases. Germline V gene sequence: CDR1 LNHDA, CDR2 SQIVND (reference sequence). This CDR3 comprises 16 residues. V dropped 6 bases and J dropped 1 base, with 17 bases sitting between them. CDR3 sequence: CASRPGGGAGTDTQYF. The CDR3 DNA reads TGTGCCAGTAGACCCGGAGGGGGCGCGGGCACAGATACGCAGTATTTT.